These T cell receptor beta chains were read from a single sample in a study of T-cell reconstitution after alpha-beta-depleted transplantation in children. TCRdb re-derived calls from the PCR reads in MiXCR, one entry per CDR3 protein. The sample holds about 540,000 distinct CDR3 sequences, approximately 20% seen once. The input for sequencing was PBMCs from the stem cell graft donor, taken from the stem cell graft. These receptors originate from a human donor who donated a stem cell graft to a child with acute lymphoblastic leukemia. The CDR3 runs from the conserved cysteine through the conserved F or W. D genes are given only for firm matches. Size tells how often a clone was seen (once, few, many) or the class of an expanded clone, and some rows leave it out.

>.|TRBJ1-5|.|TRBV2
TGTGCCAGCAGTACCCCTTTGGGGGGCTATCAGCCCCAGCATTTT
CASSTPLGGYQPQHF
>.|TRBJ1-1|.|TRBV15
TGTGCCACGATCAGACCAGGGTTGACTGAAGCTTTCTTT
CATIRPGLTEAFF
>few|TRBJ2-7|TRBD2|TRBV4-1
TGCGCCAGCAGCCTGCCCGGGACTAGCGGGGCCTACCTACCCTACGAGCAGTACTTC
CASSLPGTSGAYLPYEQYF
>.|TRBJ2-7|TRBD1|TRBV5-8
TGTGCCAGCGGACATCTGACAGGGAGCTACGAGCAGTACTTC
CASGHLTGSYEQYF
>.|TRBJ2-2|.|TRBV7-8
TGTGCCAGCAGCAACAGGACAGTTATGAACACCGGGGAGCTGTTTTTT
CASSNRTVMNTGELFF
>few|TRBJ2-2|.|TRBV11-2
TGTGCCAGCTTATGGAGCACTCCCGGGACTGGGGATGGGGTGGAGCTGTTTTTT
CASLWSTPGTGDGVELFF
>.|TRBJ2-3|.|TRBV7-8
TGTGCCAGCAGCCCTTCAAGGTGGGGGGCATCAGATACGCAGTATTTT
CASSPSRWGASDTQYF
>.|TRBJ2-1|.|TRBV12-3/TRBV12-4
TGTGCCAGCAGTTTAGCGGGACATTCAGGTGAGCAGTTCTTC
CASSLAGHSGEQFF
>few|TRBJ2-7|.|TRBV4-2
TGTGCCAGCAGCCAAGATCTAGCGCCTGCCTACGAGCAGTACTTC
CASSQDLAPAYEQYF
>many|TRBJ1-1|TRBD1|TRBV5-1
TGCGCCAGCAGCGCCGGACAGGGAAACGGTAGAGCTTTCTTT
CASSAGQGNGRAFF
>.|TRBJ1-4|.|TRBV6-1
TGTGCCAGCGCTGAGGAGGCCACACGACCCCCTAATGAAAAACTGTTTTTT
CASAEEATRPPNEKLFF
>.|TRBJ1-5|.|TRBV27
TGTGCCAGCAGTTTACAGGGGACTCAGCCCCAGCATTTT
CASSLQGTQPQHF
>.|TRBJ2-1|TRBD2|TRBV7-3
TGTGCCAGCAGCTCCGGGACTAGCGGGACCAATGAGCAGTTCTTC
CASSSGTSGTNEQFF
>.|TRBJ1-3|.|TRBV5-1
TGCGCCAGCAGCCCAGGACAGCTTCCAGTGGGAAACACCATATATTTT
CASSPGQLPVGNTIYF
>.|TRBJ2-2|TRBD2|TRBV20-1
TGCAGTGCTAGCCGGGACTACTCTCTGTTCGCGAACACCGGGGAGCTGTTTTTT
CSASRDYSLFANTGELFF
>.|TRBJ2-2|.|TRBV20-1
TGCAGTGCTAGAGGCCGACAGCCATACACCGGGGAGCTGTTTTTT
CSARGRQPYTGELFF
>.|TRBJ2-7|.|TRBV12-3/TRBV12-4
TGTGCCAGCAGTGTTACGAACTCCTACGAGCAGTACTTC
CASSVTNSYEQYF
>few|TRBJ2-7|.|TRBV4-2
TGTGCCAGCAGCCCAGCTGAAGGCGCCTACGAGCAGTACTTC
CASSPAEGAYEQYF
>.|TRBJ2-7|TRBD2|TRBV7-9
TGTGCCAGCAGCCCCGGACTAGCGGGAGGAAAACCCTACGAGCAGTACTTC
CASSPGLAGGKPYEQYF
>once|TRBJ1-3|.|TRBV12-3/TRBV12-4
TGTGCCAGCAGTCTCTGGGACAACTCTGGAAACACCATATATTTT
CASSLWDNSGNTIYF
>.|TRBJ2-2|.|TRBV2
TGTGCCAGCAGTGAGCCTTATGCTGGGGCCGGGGAGCTGTTTTTT
CASSEPYAGAGELFF
>.|TRBJ2-1|.|TRBV7-3
TGTGCCAGCAGCTTAATCACCGGGAGAGTCTACAATGAGCAGTTCTTC
CASSLITGRVYNEQFF
>few|TRBJ1-2|.|TRBV29-1
TGCAGCGTGCGGGACGGGACTAACTATGGCTACACCTTC
CSVRDGTNYGYTF
>.|TRBJ2-7|.|TRBV7-6
TGTGCCAGCGCCCGAACTGAATCCTACGAGCAGTACTTC
CASARTESYEQYF
>.|TRBJ1-4|.|TRBV5-1
TGCGCCAGCAGCCCCGACGTTGAGTTCTTT
CASSPDVEFF
>many|TRBJ2-7|TRBD1|TRBV20-1
TGCAGTGCGCGGGACAGGGAATACGAGCAGTACTTC
CSARDREYEQYF
>few|TRBJ2-2|TRBD1|TRBV5-1
TGCGCCAGCAGCGGGGGACAGCGCAACACCGGGGAGCTGTTTTTT
CASSGGQRNTGELFF
>few|TRBJ1-1|.|TRBV7-9
TGTGCCAGCAGCGTCAGGAACACTGAAGCTTTCTTT
CASSVRNTEAFF
>.|TRBJ2-1|TRBD2|TRBV5-6
TGTGCCAGCAGCTGGGGGACTAGCGGGATAGGTGAGCAGTTCTTC
CASSWGTSGIGEQFF
>.|TRBJ2-7|TRBD1|TRBV6-1
TGTGCCAGCAGGAGATCCGGGACAGGGGGTCCCCAGCAGTACTTC
CASRRSGTGGPQQYF
>few|TRBJ2-5|.|TRBV5-1
TGCGCCAGCAGCTTGGGGCCAAACGGGCAAGAGACCCAGTACTTC
CASSLGPNGQETQYF
>few|TRBJ2-5|.|TRBV29-1
TGCAGTTCCTTGGACCAAGAGACCCAGTACTTC
CSSLDQETQYF
>.|TRBJ2-1|.|TRBV7-8
TGTGCCAGCAGCCCTAGTAGGGACCCCCTCTACAATGAGCAGTTCTTC
CASSPSRDPLYNEQFF
>.|TRBJ2-7|.|TRBV20-1
TGCAGTGCTAGTATGACTAGAGGGGGCGAGCAGTACTTC
CSASMTRGGEQYF
>few|TRBJ2-5|.|TRBV20-1
TGCAGTGCTAGAGATAGTAGCGCGATCGAGACCCAGTACTTC
CSARDSSAIETQYF
>.|TRBJ2-1|TRBD1|TRBV11-1
TGTGCCAGCAGCCCGATCCCACAGGGGGTCTGGGTATGTGAGCAGTTCTTC
CASSPIPQGVWVCEQFF
>once|TRBJ1-2|.|TRBV5-5
TGTGCCAGCAGCTTGTTCAGAGAAGCTAACTATGGCTACACCTTC
CASSLFREANYGYTF
>few|TRBJ2-5|TRBD1|TRBV12-3/TRBV12-4
TGTGCCAGCAGCTTCCGGGACAGGGTCGCGGAGACCCAGTACTTC
CASSFRDRVAETQYF
>few|TRBJ2-7|.|TRBV14
TGTGCCAGCAGCCGACCGGGGCTGAGCTCCTACGAGCAGTACTTC
CASSRPGLSSYEQYF
>.|TRBJ1-1|TRBD1|TRBV19
TGTGCCAGTAGTACCACGGGACAGGGGAACACTGAAGCTTTCTTT
CASSTTGQGNTEAFF
>few|TRBJ1-5|.|TRBV19
TGTGCCAGTAGTAACTTCGACGGGCGCAATCAGCCCCAGCATTTT
CASSNFDGRNQPQHF
>few|TRBJ2-7|TRBD2|TRBV4-2
TGTGCCAGCAGCCAAGATAGACTAGCGGGAGTCGAGCAGTACTTC
CASSQDRLAGVEQYF
>many|TRBJ1-1|.|TRBV12-3/TRBV12-4
TGTGCCAGCAGTCCGATACCTTTGAACACTGAAGCTTTCTTT
CASSPIPLNTEAFF
>.|TRBJ1-1|.|TRBV14
TGTGCCAGCAGCCAGCGGACGGCGAACACTGAAGCTTTCTTT
CASSQRTANTEAFF
>many|TRBJ2-1|TRBD2|TRBV5-1
TGCGCCAGCAGCTTGGCGGGACTAGCGGGAACGGGTTACAATGAGCAGTTCTTC
CASSLAGLAGTGYNEQFF
>many|TRBJ2-1|.|TRBV5-1
TGCGCCAGCAGCCTAGGACTAAGCTCCTACAATGAGCAGTTCTTC
CASSLGLSSYNEQFF
>few|TRBJ2-3|.|TRBV15
TGTGCCACCAGCAGAGTCGGGTCGGCCGGGGGAGCGCAGTATTTT
CATSRVGSAGGAQYF
>.|TRBJ2-1|TRBD2|TRBV5-1
TGCGCCAGCAGTAAACTTGCCACTAGCGGGACCAATGAGCAGTTCTTC
CASSKLATSGTNEQFF
>.|TRBJ2-1|TRBD2|TRBV10-3
TGTGCCATCAGTGAAAAGTTGGGACTAGCTTCCTACTACAATGAGCAGTTCTTC
CAISEKLGLASYYNEQFF
>once|TRBJ2-5|.|TRBV5-1
TGCGCCAGCAGCTTGGTGGGGATCGGACAAGAGACCCAGTACTTC
CASSLVGIGQETQYF
>.|TRBJ2-5|TRBD2|TRBV11-2
TGTGCCAGCAGCTTAGTGGCGGGAGGAGATGAGACCCAGTACTTC
CASSLVAGGDETQYF
>.|TRBJ2-7|.|TRBV12-3/TRBV12-4
TGTGCCAGCAGTCCGAGTCACAGGGTTTCTTACGAGCAGTACTTC
CASSPSHRVSYEQYF
>.|TRBJ1-1|.|TRBV6-1
TGTGCCAGCAGCGACAGACCTCAATCGGCAGCTTTCTTT
CASSDRPQSAAFF
>few|TRBJ2-7|TRBD1|TRBV7-2
TGTGCCAGCAGCCACCAACCACAGGGGACCTACGAGCAGTACTTC
CASSHQPQGTYEQYF
>.|TRBJ2-3|.|TRBV27
TGTGCCAGCAGTCTTGTTGGGCCTGTAGATACGCAGTATTTT
CASSLVGPVDTQYF
>.|TRBJ2-7|.|TRBV2
TGTGCCAGCAGAACGACGGTAGGACGTTACGAGCAGTACTTC
CASRTTVGRYEQYF
>once|TRBJ2-2|.|TRBV5-5
TGTGCCAGCAGCTTGGCGCTTGCGATCGGGGAGCTGTTTTTT
CASSLALAIGELFF
>few|TRBJ2-2|.|TRBV12-3/TRBV12-4
TGTGCCAGCAGTCGGGACGGAATAAACACCGGGGAGCTGTTTTTT
CASSRDGINTGELFF
>.|TRBJ2-3|TRBD2|TRBV5-1
TGCGCCAGCAGAGGGACTAGCTCCCCGGATACGCAGTATTTT
CASRGTSSPDTQYF
>few|TRBJ2-7|.|TRBV15
TGTGCCACCAGCGGAGCACGCGTTATCTCCTACGAGCAGTACTTC
CATSGARVISYEQYF